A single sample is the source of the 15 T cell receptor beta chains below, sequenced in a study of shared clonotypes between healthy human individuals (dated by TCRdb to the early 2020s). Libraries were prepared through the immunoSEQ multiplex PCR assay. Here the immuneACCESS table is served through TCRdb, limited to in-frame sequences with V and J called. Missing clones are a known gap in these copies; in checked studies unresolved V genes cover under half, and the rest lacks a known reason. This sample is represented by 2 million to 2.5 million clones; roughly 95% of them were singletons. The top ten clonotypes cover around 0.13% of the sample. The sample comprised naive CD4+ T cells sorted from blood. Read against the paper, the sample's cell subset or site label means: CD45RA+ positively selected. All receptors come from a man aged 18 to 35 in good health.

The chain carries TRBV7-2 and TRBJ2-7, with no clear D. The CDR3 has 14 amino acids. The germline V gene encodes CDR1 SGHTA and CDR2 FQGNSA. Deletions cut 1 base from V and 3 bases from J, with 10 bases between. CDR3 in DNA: TGTGCCAGCAGCTTAGGGAGAGGTTTCTACGAGCAGTACTTC. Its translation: CASSLGRGFYEQYF.

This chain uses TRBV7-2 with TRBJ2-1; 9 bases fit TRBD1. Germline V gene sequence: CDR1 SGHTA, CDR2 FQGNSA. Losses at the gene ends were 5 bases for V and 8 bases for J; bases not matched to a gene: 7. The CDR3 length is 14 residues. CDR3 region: CASSLDRGMDEQFF. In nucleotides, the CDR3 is TGTGCCAGCAGCCTTGACAGGGGGATGGATGAGCAGTTCTTC.

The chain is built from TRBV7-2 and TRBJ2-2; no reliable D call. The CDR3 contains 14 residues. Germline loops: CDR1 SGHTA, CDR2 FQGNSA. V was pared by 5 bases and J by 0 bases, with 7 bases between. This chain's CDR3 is CASSKTSNTGELFF. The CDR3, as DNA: TGTGCCAGCAGCAAGACATCGAACACCGGGGAGCTGTTTTTT.

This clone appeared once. The chain's CDR3 is CASSPRQGRAEAFF. In nucleotides, the CDR3 is TGTGCCAGCAGTCCCCGACAGGGGAGGGCTGAAGCTTTCTTT. The chain employs TRBV27 and TRBJ1-1; 8 bases line up with TRBD1. V lost 5 bases, J lost 6 bases, and 8 bases stayed unmatched. This CDR3 comprises 14 residues. Germline-derived CDR1 and CDR2 are MNHEY and SMNVEV (reference sequence).

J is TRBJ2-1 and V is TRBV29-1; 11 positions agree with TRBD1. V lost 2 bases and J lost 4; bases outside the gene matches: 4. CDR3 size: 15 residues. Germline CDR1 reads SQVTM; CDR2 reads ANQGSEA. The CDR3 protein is CSVERDRGVYNEQFF. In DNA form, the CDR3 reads TGCAGCGTTGAAAGGGACAGGGGGGTGTACAATGAGCAGTTCTTC.

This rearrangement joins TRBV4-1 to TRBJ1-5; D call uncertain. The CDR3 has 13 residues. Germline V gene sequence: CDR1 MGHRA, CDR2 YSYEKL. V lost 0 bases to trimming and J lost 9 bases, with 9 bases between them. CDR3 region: CASSQDQAWPQHF. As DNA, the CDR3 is TGCGCCAGCAGCCAAGATCAGGCATGGCCCCAGCATTTT.

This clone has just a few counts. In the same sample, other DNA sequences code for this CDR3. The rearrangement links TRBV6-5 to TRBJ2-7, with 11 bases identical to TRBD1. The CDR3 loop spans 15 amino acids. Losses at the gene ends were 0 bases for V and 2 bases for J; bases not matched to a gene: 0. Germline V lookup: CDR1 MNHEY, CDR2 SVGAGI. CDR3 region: CASSYSGQGAYEQYF. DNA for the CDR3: TGTGCCAGCAGTTACTCGGGACAGGGGGCCTACGAGCAGTACTTC.

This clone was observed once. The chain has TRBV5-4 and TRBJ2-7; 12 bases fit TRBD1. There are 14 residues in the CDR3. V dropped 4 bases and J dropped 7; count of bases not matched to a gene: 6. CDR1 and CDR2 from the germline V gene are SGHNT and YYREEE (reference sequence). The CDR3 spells CASSTGTGGGEQYF. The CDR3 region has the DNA TGTGCCAGCAGCACCGGGACAGGGGGCGGGGAGCAGTACTTC.

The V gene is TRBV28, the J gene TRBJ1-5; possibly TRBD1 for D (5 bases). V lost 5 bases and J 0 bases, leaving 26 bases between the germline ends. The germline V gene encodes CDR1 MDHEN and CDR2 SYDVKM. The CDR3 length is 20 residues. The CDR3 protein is CASSPWGDGYARYSNQPQHF. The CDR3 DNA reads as TGTGCCAGCAGTCCTTGGGGGGATGGATACGCCCGTTATAGCAATCAGCCCCAGCATTTT.

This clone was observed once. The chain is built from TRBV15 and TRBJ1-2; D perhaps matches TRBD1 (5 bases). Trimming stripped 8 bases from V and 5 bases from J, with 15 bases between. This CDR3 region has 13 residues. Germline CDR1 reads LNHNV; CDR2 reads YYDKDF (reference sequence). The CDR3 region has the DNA TGTGCCACCGGGGGTCTGGAGACTTATGGCTACACCTTC. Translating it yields CATGGLETYGYTF.

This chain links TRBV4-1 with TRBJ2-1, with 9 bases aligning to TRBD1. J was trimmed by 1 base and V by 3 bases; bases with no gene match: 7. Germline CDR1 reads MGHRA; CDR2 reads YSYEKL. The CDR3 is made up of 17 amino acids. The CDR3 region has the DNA TGCGCCAGCAGCCAGTTACAGGGGGCACTATCCTACAATGAGCAGTTCTTC. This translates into CASSQLQGALSYNEQFF.

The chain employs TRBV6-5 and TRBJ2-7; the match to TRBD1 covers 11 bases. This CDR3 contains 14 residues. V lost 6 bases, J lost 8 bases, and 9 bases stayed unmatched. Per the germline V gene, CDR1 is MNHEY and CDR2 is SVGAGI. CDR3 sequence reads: CASSPRDRGYKQYF. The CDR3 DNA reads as TGTGCCAGCAGCCCCCGGGACAGGGGGTACAAGCAGTACTTC.

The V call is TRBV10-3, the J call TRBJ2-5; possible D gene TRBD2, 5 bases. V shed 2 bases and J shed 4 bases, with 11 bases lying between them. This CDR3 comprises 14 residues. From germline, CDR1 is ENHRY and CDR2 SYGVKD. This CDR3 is CAISEARGSETQYF. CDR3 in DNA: TGTGCCATCAGTGAGGCCCGGGGATCAGAGACCCAGTACTTC.

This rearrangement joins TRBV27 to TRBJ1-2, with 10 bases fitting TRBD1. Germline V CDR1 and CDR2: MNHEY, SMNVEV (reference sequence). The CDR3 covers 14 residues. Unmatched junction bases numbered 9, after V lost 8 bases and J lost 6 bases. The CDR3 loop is CASSDRGPPDGYTF. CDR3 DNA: TGTGCCAGCTCTGACAGGGGGCCTCCGGATGGCTACACCTTC.

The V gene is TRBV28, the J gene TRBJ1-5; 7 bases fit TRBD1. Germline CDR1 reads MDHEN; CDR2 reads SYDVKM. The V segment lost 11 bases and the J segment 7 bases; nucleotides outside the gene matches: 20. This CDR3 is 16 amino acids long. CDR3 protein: CAVGGQGGSSGQPQHF. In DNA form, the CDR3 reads TGTGCCGTCGGGGGGCAGGGGGGCTCCTCAGGGCAGCCCCAGCATTTT.